The source of this TCR beta chain is a study of T cell responses to AZD1222 COVID-19 vaccine. Assay: immunoSEQ multiplex PCR; the TCRdb copy retains only in-frame clones and omits some. This table holds some 170,000 clones, roughly 89% found once. From germline, CDR1 is DFQATT and CDR2 SNEGSKA (reference sequence). V gave up 3 bases and J gave up 5 bases, with 5 bases separating them. The CDR3 is 10 residues long. Sequencing was performed on peripheral blood, taken on day 0 of AZD1222 vaccination. The chain joins TRBV20-1 to TRBJ2-7; D is undetermined. This TCR was recovered from an adult in good health. CDR3 DNA: TGCAGTGCTAGCCGGGACGAGCAGTACTTC. Its translation is CSASRDEQYF.